Below, one TCR beta chain is given with its context. CD8+ and CD4+ T cells circulating in blood were sequenced for TCR beta. Multiple sclerosis controls were treatment-naive patients with stable or active relapsing-remitting disease. The data originate from a study of CD8 T cells in Susac syndrome. Germline CDR1 is DFQATT and CDR2 is SNEGSKA (reference sequence). CDR3 length: 12 amino acids. Trimming took off 3 bases at V and 0 bases at J, with 5 bases between the two ends. RNA amounts of roughly 0.5 to 1 ug underwent reverse transcription with random hexamers. TCR beta CDR3 was amplified by immunoSEQ multiplex PCR. This amplification extended across 54 Vbeta and 13 Jbeta segments. TCRdb independently ran MiXCR on the immunoSEQ multiplex PCR reads; one entry per CDR3 protein. The sample lists some 200,000 distinct CDR3 sequences, around 96% occurring once.

This chain uses TRBV20-1 with TRBJ1-1; D call uncertain. The sample taken for sequencing was CD4+ T cells from PBMCs. The clonotype was recovered from a human donor with multiple sclerosis. CDR3 amino acids: CSASSMNTEAFF. As DNA, the CDR3 is TGCAGTGCTAGTTCTATGAACACTGAAGCTTTCTTT.